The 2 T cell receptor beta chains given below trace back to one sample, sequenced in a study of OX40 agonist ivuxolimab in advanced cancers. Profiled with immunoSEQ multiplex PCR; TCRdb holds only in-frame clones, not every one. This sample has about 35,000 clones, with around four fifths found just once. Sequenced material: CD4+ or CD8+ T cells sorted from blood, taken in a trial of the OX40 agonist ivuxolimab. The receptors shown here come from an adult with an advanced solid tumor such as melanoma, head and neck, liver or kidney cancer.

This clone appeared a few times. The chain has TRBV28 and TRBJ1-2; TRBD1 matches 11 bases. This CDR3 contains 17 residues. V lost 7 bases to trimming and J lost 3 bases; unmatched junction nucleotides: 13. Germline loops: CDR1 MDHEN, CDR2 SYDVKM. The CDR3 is CASNTPGQGGLYYGYTF. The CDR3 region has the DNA TGTGCCAGCAACACCCCGGGACAGGGGGGACTTTACTATGGCTACACCTTC.

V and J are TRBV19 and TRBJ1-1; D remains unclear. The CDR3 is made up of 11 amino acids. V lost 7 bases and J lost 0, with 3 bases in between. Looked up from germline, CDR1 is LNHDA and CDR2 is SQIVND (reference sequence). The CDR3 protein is CASKVNTEAFF. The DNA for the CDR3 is TGTGCCAGTAAGGTGAACACTGAAGCTTTCTTT.